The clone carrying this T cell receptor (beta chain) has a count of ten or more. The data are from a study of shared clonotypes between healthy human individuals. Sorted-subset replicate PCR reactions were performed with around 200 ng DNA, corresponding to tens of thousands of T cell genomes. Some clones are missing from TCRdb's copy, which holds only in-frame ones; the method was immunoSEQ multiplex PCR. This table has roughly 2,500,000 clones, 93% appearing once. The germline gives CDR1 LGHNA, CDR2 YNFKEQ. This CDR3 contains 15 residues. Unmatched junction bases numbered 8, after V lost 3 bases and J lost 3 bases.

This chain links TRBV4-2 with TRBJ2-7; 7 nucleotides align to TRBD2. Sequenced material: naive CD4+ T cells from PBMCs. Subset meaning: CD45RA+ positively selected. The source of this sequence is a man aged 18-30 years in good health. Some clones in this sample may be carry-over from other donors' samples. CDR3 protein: CASSQPWRESYEQYF. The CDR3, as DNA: TGTGCCAGCAGCCAGCCTTGGCGGGAGAGCTACGAGCAGTACTTC.